This T cell receptor beta chain was recovered during a study of early T cells in non-severe SARS-CoV-2 infection. This CDR3 has 20 amino acids. Germline V lookup: CDR1 LGHNA, CDR2 YSLEER. The germline V and J ends were trimmed by 0 bases and 0 bases, with 22 bases remaining between them. TCRdb redid the calling of the 5' RACE reads with MiXCR, one entry per CDR3 protein. The sample comprises tens of thousands of distinct CDR3 sequences, roughly 16% of which are singletons, and roughly 12% rests with the top ten. This clonotype came up many times. The receptor was derived from an adult who was a healthcare worker with PCR-confirmed SARS-CoV-2 infection or an uninfected control (not recorded which). Sequenced input: whole blood. The V and J genes are TRBV4-3 and TRBJ2-3; weak D call: TRBD2 (6 bases). The CDR3 loop is CASSQDILGGSFPSTDTQYF. CDR3 nucleotides: TGCGCCAGCAGCCAAGATATACTGGGAGGCAGTTTCCCTAGCACAGATACGCAGTATTTT.